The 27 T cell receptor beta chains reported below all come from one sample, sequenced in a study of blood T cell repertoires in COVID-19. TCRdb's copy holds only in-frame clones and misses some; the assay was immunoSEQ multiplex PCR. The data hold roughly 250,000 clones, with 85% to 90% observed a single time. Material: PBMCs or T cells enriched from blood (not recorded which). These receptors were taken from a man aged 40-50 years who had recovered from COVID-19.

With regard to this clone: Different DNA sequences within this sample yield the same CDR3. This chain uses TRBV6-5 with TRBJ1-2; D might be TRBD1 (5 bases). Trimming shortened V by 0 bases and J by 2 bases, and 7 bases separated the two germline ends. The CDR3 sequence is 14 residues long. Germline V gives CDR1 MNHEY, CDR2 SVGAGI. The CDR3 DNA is TGTGCCAGCAGTTACTCGGGGGGAAACTATGGCTACACCTTC. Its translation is CASSYSGGNYGYTF.

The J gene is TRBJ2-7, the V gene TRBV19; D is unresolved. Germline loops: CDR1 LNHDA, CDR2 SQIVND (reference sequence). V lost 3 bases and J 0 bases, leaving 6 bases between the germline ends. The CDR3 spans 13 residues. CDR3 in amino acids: CASSMMASYEQYF. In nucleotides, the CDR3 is TGTGCCAGTAGTATGATGGCCTCCTACGAGCAGTACTTC.

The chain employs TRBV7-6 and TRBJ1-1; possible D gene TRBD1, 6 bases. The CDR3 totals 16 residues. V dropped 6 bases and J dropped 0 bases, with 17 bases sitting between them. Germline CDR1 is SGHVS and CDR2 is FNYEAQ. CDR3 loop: CASRSSPGVMNTEAFF. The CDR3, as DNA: TGTGCCAGCAGGAGCTCACCAGGGGTCATGAACACTGAAGCTTTCTTT.

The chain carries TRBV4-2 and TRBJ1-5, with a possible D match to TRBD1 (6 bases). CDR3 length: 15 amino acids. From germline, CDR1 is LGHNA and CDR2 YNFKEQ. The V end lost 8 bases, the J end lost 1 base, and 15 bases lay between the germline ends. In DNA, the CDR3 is TGTGCCAGCGGACCAACAGGGTTCAGCAATCAGCCCCAGCATTTT. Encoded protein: CASGPTGFSNQPQHF.

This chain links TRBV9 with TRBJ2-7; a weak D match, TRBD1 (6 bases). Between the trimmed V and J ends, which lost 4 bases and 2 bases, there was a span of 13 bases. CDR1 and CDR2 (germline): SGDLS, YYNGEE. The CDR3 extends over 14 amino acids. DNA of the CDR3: TGTGCCAGCAGCTCCCAGGGGCTCGCCTACGAGCAGTACTTC. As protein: CASSSQGLAYEQYF.

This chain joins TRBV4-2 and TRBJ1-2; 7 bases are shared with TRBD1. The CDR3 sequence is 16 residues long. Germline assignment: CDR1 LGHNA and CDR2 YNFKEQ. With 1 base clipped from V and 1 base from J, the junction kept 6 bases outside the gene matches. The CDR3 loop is CASSQVGTDFNYGYTF. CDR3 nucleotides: TGTGCCAGCAGCCAAGTCGGGACAGACTTTAACTATGGCTACACCTTC.

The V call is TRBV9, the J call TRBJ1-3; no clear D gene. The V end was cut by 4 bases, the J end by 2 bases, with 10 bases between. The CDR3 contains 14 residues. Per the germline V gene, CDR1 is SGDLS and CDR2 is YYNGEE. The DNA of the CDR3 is TGTGCCAGCAGCTCCACCGGGACTGGAAACACCATATATTTT. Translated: CASSSTGTGNTIYF.

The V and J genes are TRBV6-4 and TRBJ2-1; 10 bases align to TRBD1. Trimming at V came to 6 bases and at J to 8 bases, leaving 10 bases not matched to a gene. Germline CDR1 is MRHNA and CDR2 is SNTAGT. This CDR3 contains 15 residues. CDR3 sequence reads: CASSRDRGLGHEQFF. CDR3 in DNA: TGTGCCAGCAGCCGAGACAGGGGGCTAGGCCATGAGCAGTTCTTC.

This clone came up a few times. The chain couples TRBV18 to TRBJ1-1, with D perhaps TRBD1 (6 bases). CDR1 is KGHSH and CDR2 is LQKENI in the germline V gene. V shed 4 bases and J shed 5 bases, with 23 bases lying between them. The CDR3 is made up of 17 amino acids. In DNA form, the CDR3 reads TGTGCCAGCTCACTCAGGGGTATTGGGGGCCCGGGGACTGAAGCTTTCTTT. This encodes CASSLRGIGGPGTEAFF. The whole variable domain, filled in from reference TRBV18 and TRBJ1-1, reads NAGVMQNPRHLVRRRGQEARLRCSPMKGHSHVYWYRQLPEEGLKFMVYLQKENIIDESGMPKERFSAEFPKEGPSILRIQQVVRGDSAAYFCASSLRGIGGPGTEAFFGQGTRLTVV.

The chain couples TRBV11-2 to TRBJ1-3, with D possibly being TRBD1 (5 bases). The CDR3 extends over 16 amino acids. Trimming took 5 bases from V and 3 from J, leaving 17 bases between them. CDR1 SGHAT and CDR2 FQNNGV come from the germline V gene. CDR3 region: CASSPRGRSYGNTIYF. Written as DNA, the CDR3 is TGTGCCAGCAGCCCCCGGGGGAGGTCTTATGGAAACACCATATATTTT.

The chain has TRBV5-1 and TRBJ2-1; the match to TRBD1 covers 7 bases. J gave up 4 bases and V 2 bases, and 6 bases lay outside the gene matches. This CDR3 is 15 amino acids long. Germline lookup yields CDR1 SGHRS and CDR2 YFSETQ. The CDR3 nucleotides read TGCGCCAGCAGCTTTGACAGGGCCCTTTACAATGAGCAGTTCTTC. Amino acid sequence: CASSFDRALYNEQFF.

CDR3 sequence (DNA): TGCGCCAGCAGCCCAGGGCACCAGGGACAGCCCCAGCATTTT. Its translation is CASSPGHQGQPQHF. This chain connects TRBV4-1 to TRBJ1-5, with D possibly TRBD1 on 5 matching bases. The CDR3 extends over 14 amino acids. The V end was cut by 4 bases, the J end by 7 bases, with 14 bases between. Germline CDR1 is MGHRA and CDR2 is YSYEKL.

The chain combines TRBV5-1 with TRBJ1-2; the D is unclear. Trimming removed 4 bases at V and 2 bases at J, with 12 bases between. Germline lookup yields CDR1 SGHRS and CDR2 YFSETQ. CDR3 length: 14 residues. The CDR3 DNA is TGCGCCAGCAGCCCAGGACTTACGAACTATGGCTACACCTTC. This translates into CASSPGLTNYGYTF.

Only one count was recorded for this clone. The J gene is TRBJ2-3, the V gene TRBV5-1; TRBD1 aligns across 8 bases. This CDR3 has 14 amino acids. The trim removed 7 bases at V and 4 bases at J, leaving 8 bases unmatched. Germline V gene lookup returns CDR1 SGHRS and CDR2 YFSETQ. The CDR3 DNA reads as TGCGCCAGCCGGACACAGGGGGACGCAGATACGCAGTATTTT. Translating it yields CASRTQGDADTQYF.

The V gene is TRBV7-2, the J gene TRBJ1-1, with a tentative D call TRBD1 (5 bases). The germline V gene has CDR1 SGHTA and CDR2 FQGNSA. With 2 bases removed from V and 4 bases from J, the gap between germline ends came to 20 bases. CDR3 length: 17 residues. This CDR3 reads CASSLSRGGVVRTEAFF. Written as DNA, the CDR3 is TGTGCCAGCAGCTTATCACGGGGGGGGGTCGTTCGCACTGAAGCTTTCTTT. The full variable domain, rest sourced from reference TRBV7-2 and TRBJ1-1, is GAGVSQSPSNKVTEKGKDVELRCDPISGHTALYWYRQSLGQGLEFLIYFQGNSAPDKSGLPSDRFSAERTGGSVSTLTIQRTQQEDSAVYLCASSLSRGGVVRTEAFFGQGTRLTVV.

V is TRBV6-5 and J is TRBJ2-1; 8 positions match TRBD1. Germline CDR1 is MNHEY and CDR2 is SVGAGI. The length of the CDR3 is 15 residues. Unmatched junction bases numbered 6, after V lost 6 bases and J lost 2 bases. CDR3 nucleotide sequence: TGTGCCAGCAGCATACCGGGACAGGCCTACAATGAGCAGTTCTTC. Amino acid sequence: CASSIPGQAYNEQFF.

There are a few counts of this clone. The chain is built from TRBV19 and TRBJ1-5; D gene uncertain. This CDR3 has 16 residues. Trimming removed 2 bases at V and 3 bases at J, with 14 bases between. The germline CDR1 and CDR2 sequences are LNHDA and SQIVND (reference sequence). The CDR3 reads CASSIRGPKSNQPQHF. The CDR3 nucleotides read TGTGCCAGTAGTATACGAGGGCCTAAATCCAATCAGCCCCAGCATTTT.

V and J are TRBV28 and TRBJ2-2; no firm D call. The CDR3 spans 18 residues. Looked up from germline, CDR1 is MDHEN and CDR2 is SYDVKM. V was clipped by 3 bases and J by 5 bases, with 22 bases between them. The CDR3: CASSFHFVDFGWTGELFF. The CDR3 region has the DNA TGTGCCAGCAGTTTCCATTTTGTCGATTTTGGCTGGACCGGGGAGCTGTTTTTT.

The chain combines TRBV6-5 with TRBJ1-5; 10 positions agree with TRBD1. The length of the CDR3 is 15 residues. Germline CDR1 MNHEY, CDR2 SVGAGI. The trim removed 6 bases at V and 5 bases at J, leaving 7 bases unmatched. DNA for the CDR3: TGTGCCAGCAGATGGGGGACAGGGGTTGATCAGCCCCAGCATTTT. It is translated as CASRWGTGVDQPQHF.

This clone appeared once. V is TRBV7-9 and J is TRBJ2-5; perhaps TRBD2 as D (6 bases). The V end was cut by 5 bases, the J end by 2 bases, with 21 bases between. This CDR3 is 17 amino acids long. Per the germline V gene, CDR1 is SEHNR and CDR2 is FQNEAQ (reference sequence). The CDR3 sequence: CASSPQAWQGGQETQYF. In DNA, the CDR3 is TGTGCCAGCAGCCCCCAGGCGTGGCAGGGAGGACAAGAGACCCAGTACTTC.

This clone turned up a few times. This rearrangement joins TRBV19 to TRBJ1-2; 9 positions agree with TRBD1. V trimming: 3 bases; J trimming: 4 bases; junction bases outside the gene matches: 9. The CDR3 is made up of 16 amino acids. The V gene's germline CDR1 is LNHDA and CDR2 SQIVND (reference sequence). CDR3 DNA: TGTGCCAGTAGTATGGGGACAGGGAGGGTGGCCTATGGCTACACCTTC. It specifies CASSMGTGRVAYGYTF.

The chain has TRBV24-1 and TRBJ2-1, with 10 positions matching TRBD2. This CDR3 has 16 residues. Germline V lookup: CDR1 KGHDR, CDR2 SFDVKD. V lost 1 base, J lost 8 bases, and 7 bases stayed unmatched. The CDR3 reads CATSDFEVAGGDEQFF. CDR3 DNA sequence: TGTGCCACCAGTGATTTTGAGGTAGCGGGAGGCGATGAGCAGTTCTTC.

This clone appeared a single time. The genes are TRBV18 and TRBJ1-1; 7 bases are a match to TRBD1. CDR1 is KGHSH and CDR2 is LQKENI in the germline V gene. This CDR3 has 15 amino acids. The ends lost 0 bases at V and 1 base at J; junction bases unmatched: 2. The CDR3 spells CASSPPTGSNTEAFF. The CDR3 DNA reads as TGTGCCAGCTCACCACCGACAGGGTCGAACACTGAAGCTTTCTTT. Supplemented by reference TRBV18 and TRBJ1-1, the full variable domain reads NAGVMQNPRHLVRRRGQEARLRCSPMKGHSHVYWYRQLPEEGLKFMVYLQKENIIDESGMPKERFSAEFPKEGPSILRIQQVVRGDSAAYFCASSPPTGSNTEAFFGQGTRLTVV.

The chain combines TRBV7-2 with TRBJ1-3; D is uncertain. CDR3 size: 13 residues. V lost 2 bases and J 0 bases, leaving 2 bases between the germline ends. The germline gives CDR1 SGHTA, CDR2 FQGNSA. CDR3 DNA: TGTGCCAGCAGCTTACACTCTGGAAACACCATATATTTT. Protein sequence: CASSLHSGNTIYF.

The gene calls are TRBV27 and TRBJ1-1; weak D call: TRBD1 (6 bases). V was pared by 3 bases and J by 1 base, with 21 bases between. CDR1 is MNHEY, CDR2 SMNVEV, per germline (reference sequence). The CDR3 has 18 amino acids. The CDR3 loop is CASSFPFRRGRWNTEAFF. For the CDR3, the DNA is TGTGCCAGCAGTTTTCCTTTTCGCAGGGGAAGATGGAACACTGAAGCTTTCTTT.

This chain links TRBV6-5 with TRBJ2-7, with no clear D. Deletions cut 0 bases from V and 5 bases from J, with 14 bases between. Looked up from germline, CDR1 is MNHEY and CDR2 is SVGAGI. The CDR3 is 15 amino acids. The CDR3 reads CASSYSIGRSHEQYF. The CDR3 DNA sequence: TGTGCCAGCAGTTACTCGATAGGCAGGTCGCACGAGCAGTACTTC.

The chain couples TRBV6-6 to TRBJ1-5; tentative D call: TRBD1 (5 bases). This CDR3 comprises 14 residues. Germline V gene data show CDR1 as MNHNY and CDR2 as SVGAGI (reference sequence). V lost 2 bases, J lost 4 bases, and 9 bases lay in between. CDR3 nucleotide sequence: TGTGCCAGCAGTTACCCGGGGGATAATCAGCCCCAGCATTTT. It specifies CASSYPGDNQPQHF.